The source of this T cell receptor beta chain is a study of blood T cell repertoires in COVID-19. Some clones are missing from TCRdb's copy, which holds only in-frame ones; the method was immunoSEQ multiplex PCR. The sample lists some 170,000 clones; about 85% were seen once. This CDR3 comprises 14 residues. Per germline, CDR1 GTSNPN and CDR2 SVGIG (reference sequence). V lost 5 bases and J lost 10; bases outside the gene matches: 9. The origin of this receptor is a woman aged 55-70 years with acute or convalescent COVID-19. The chain links TRBV30 to TRBJ2-1, with 12 nucleotides matching TRBD2. Sequencing was carried out using peripheral blood. The chain's CDR3 is CAWGLAGGPGEQFF. CDR3 bases: TGTGCCTGGGGCCTAGCGGGAGGGCCTGGGGAGCAGTTCTTC.